This TCR beta chain was captured in a study of identical twins. Study-wide points: Recombination models fit unrelated individuals' TCR alpha sharing but underestimated twins'. Insertions were reduced in abundant cord blood beta clonotypes but not in memory repertoires.

The CDR3 is 12 amino acids. V lost 6 bases and J lost 6, with 9 bases in between. The V gene's germline CDR1 is MNHEY and CDR2 SMNVEV (reference sequence). The cDNA had a unique molecular identifier and a template-switch universal primer site. Each CDR3 protein gets one entry after TCRdb re-called the 5' RACE reads with MiXCR. The table shows approximately 680,000 distinct CDR3 sequences, with about 7.6% occurring only once. This clonotype was seen repeatedly, ten times or more. Its antigen is unknown. These data were also reused for a study on yellow fever vaccine responses in identical twins. As that study records: On the reported evidence, twins' vaccine T cell responses seemed partly convergent and partly personalized.

J is TRBJ2-1 and V is TRBV27; perhaps TRBD1 as D (5 bases). The source of this sequence is a woman aged 18-29 years in good health. The specimen was PBMCs. The CDR3 spells CASRSRVNEQFF. In nucleotides, the CDR3 is TGTGCCAGCAGAAGCAGGGTCAATGAGCAGTTCTTC.